These 24 T cell receptor beta chains originate from one sample sequenced in a study of blood T cell repertoires in COVID-19. The repertoire was sequenced with immunoSEQ multiplex PCR; TCRdb's copy has only in-frame clones and lacks some. The table lists roughly 150,000 clones, about four fifths of them singletons. Sequenced: peripheral blood. Source of these receptors: a man between 60 and 75 years old with active or convalescent COVID-19.

Here the CDR3 reads CASRAQTGINNSPLHF. The CDR3 DNA reads TGTGCCAGCAGGGCTCAGACAGGGATTAATAATTCACCCCTCCACTTT. V is TRBV2 and J is TRBJ1-6, with 7 nucleotides matching TRBD1. This CDR3 spans 16 amino acids. In germline, CDR1 is SNHLY, CDR2 FYNNEI. The junction had 10 bases not matched to a gene; V was cut back by 6 bases and J by 5 bases.

This clone was seen only a few times. CDR3 sequence: CASSVGTVGEQYF. CDR3 DNA sequence: TGTGCCAGCAGCGTCGGGACAGTCGGCGAGCAGTACTTC. The chain links TRBV9 to TRBJ2-7, with 7 bases matching TRBD1. The CDR3 contains 13 residues. The V segment lost 2 bases and the J segment 6 bases; nucleotides outside the gene matches: 5. The germline V gene encodes CDR1 SGDLS and CDR2 YYNGEE.

The chain joins TRBV28 to TRBJ1-3, with D maybe TRBD1 (5 bases). The CDR3 has 17 amino acids. Germline values: CDR1 MDHEN, CDR2 SYDVKM. Trimming shortened V by 2 bases and J by 0 bases, and 14 bases separated the two germline ends. CDR3 sequence reads: CASSLPATAYSGNTIYF. CDR3 nucleotides: TGTGCCAGCAGTTTACCTGCGACAGCTTACTCTGGAAACACCATATATTTT. Drawing the rest from reference TRBV28 and TRBJ1-3, the complete variable domain is DVKVTQSSRYLVKRTGEKVFLECVQDMDHENMFWYRQDPGLGLRLIYFSYDVKMKEKGDIPEGYSVSREKKERFSLILESASTNQTSMYLCASSLPATAYSGNTIYFGEGSWLTVV.

The chain links TRBV19 to TRBJ2-1; 7 bases map to TRBD2. The V segment lost 3 bases and the J segment 9 bases; nucleotides outside the gene matches: 8. This CDR3 region has 14 residues. Looked up from germline, CDR1 is LNHDA and CDR2 is SQIVND (reference sequence). Here the CDR3 reads CASSISSSGGEQFF. The DNA for the CDR3 is TGTGCCAGTAGTATTTCGTCTAGCGGCGGTGAGCAGTTCTTC. Combining the CDR3 with reference TRBV19 and TRBJ2-1 gives the whole variable domain DGGITQSPKYLFRKEGQNVTLSCEQNLNHDAMYWYRQDPGQGLRLIYYSQIVNDFQKGDIAEGYSVSREKKESFPLTVTSAQKNPTAFYLCASSISSSGGEQFFGPGTRLTVL.

The rearrangement links TRBV7-2 to TRBJ2-7, with 11 bases fitting TRBD2. The CDR3 totals 16 residues. The germline gives CDR1 SGHTA, CDR2 FQGNSA. The trim removed 4 bases at V and 5 bases at J, leaving 10 bases unmatched. The CDR3 nucleotides read TGTGCCAGCAGCTCCCCCGGACTAGCGGGCGCCAACGAGCAGTACTTC. It yields the protein CASSSPGLAGANEQYF.

The chain employs TRBV11-3 and TRBJ2-7, with TRBD2 as a possible D gene (6 bases). V was pared by 5 bases and J by 7 bases, with 15 bases between. This CDR3 has 13 residues. Germline V CDR1 and CDR2: SGHNT, YENEEA. The CDR3 region is CASSITGSREQYF. In DNA, the CDR3 is TGTGCCAGCAGCATAACCGGGAGTAGGGAGCAGTACTTC.

This clone was detected a few times. The V call is TRBV6-5, the J call TRBJ1-3; the D is unclear. This CDR3 is built from 15 residues. V lost 10 bases to trimming and J lost 4 bases, with 20 bases between them. Germline loops: CDR1 MNHEY, CDR2 SVGAGI. CDR3 in amino acids: CATGLVVFGGNTIYF. As DNA, the CDR3 is TGTGCCACCGGACTAGTGGTATTCGGGGGAAACACCATATATTTT.

This clone was counted many times. The gene calls are TRBV5-1 and TRBJ1-3; 9 nucleotides agree with TRBD1. V shed 4 bases and J 2 bases; nucleotides not matched to a gene: 10. This CDR3 contains 17 residues. In germline, CDR1 is SGHRS, CDR2 YFSETQ. The CDR3 DNA reads TGCGCCAGCAGCCGAGTCGCACAGGGGGCGCCTGGAAACACCATATATTTT. Translating gives CASSRVAQGAPGNTIYF.

This sequence joins TRBV5-1 and TRBJ1-4, with D unresolved. The CDR3 runs to 12 residues. Trimming left V 2 bases short and J 5 bases short, with 4 bases between. CDR1 and CDR2 from the germline V gene are SGHRS and YFSETQ. CDR3 sequence reads: CASSLTNEKLFF. The CDR3 coding sequence is TGCGCCAGCAGCTTAACAAATGAAAAACTGTTTTTT.

The rearrangement links TRBV7-3 to TRBJ2-7; 8 positions agree with TRBD1. V shed 5 bases, J shed 5 bases, and the junction held 5 bases outside the gene matches. The CDR3 runs to 13 residues. Germline values: CDR1 SGHTA, CDR2 FQGTGA. The CDR3 loop reads CASSPGQVHEQYF. The CDR3 DNA is TGTGCCAGCAGCCCGGGACAGGTTCACGAGCAGTACTTC.

The chain uses TRBV15 and TRBJ2-3; D ambiguous. CDR1 LNHNV and CDR2 YYDKDF come from the germline V gene (reference sequence). Trimming removed 1 base at V and 0 bases at J, with 5 bases between. The CDR3 covers 14 residues. CDR3 in amino acids: CATSRVKSTDTQYF. The CDR3 DNA reads TGTGCCACCAGCAGAGTAAAAAGCACAGATACGCAGTATTTT.

This chain uses TRBV19 with TRBJ2-4; 9 bases match TRBD1. This CDR3 spans 18 amino acids. In germline, CDR1 is LNHDA, CDR2 SQIVND (reference sequence). V dropped 5 bases and J dropped 1; count of bases not matched to a gene: 12. The chain's CDR3 is CASSDNLGQGFAKNIQYF. CDR3 in DNA: TGTGCCAGTAGTGATAACCTCGGACAGGGGTTTGCCAAAAACATTCAGTACTTC.

This chain connects TRBV14 to TRBJ2-1; 7 bases align to TRBD2. Germline CDR1 reads SGHDN; CDR2 reads FVKESK. The CDR3 length is 14 residues. The J segment lost 9 bases and the V segment lost 4 bases, leaving 9 bases of the junction unmatched. CDR3 residues: CASSPYSGGSEQFF. The CDR3 DNA sequence: TGTGCCAGCAGCCCCTACTCCGGCGGGAGTGAGCAGTTCTTC.

In its sample, this clone was seen a few times. The J gene is TRBJ1-2, the V gene TRBV2; the D is unclear. CDR1 and CDR2 (germline): SNHLY, FYNNEI. The CDR3 runs to 14 residues. The V end lost 8 bases, the J end lost 4 bases, and 17 bases lay between the germline ends. CDR3 sequence (DNA): TGTGCCAGCGCATTGGAGGAGGAGGGCTATGGCTACACCTTC. It translates to CASALEEEGYGYTF.

As regards this clone: The sample holds other DNA sequences that translate to the same CDR3. The gene calls are TRBV2 and TRBJ1-1, with TRBD1 matching 9 bases. The V gene's germline CDR1 is SNHLY and CDR2 FYNNEI. This CDR3 has 15 residues. V shed 6 bases and J 1 base; nucleotides not matched to a gene: 6. For the CDR3, the DNA is TGTGCCAGCAGCCGAGACAGGGGGGGGAACACTGAAGCTTTCTTT. This codes for CASSRDRGGNTEAFF.

The chain is built from TRBV28 and TRBJ2-7, with 7 positions matching TRBD1. J lost 4 bases, V lost 4 bases, and 10 bases had no gene match. The V gene's germline CDR1 is MDHEN and CDR2 SYDVKM. The CDR3 loop spans 15 amino acids. The CDR3 here is CASSYPRQGKYEQYF. The CDR3 coding sequence is TGTGCCAGCAGTTACCCCCGACAGGGAAAATACGAGCAGTACTTC.

This chain links TRBV6-1 with TRBJ1-4; no reliable D call. Trimming took 2 bases from V and 0 from J, leaving 16 bases between them. This CDR3 has 18 amino acids. CDR1 and CDR2 from the germline V gene are MNHNS and SASEGT. This CDR3 is CASSETVPGSATNEKLFF. In nucleotides, the CDR3 is TGTGCCAGCAGTGAAACGGTGCCCGGGTCAGCAACTAATGAAAAACTGTTTTTT.

The chain links TRBV6-5 to TRBJ2-7, with D possibly being TRBD2 (7 bases). Germline CDR1 reads MNHEY; CDR2 reads SVGAGI. This CDR3 is 14 amino acids long. Trimming took 6 bases from V and 0 from J, leaving 12 bases between them. The CDR3 nucleotides read TGTGCCAGCAGAGAGGGGGGGAGCTCCTACGAGCAGTACTTC. Its translation is CASREGGSSYEQYF.

V and J are TRBV3-1 (or the pseudogene TRBV3-2) and TRBJ2-3; D ambiguous. The CDR3 has 14 amino acids. V lost 4 bases and J lost 4, with 12 bases in between. Germline loops: CDR1 LGHDT, CDR2 YNNKEL (reference sequence). The CDR3, as DNA: TGTGCCAGCAGCCGAGGTAATTGGGCAGATACGCAGTATTTT. Protein: CASSRGNWADTQYF.

This chain uses TRBV18 with TRBJ1-3; D gene uncertain. The CDR3 extends over 15 amino acids. CDR1 and CDR2 from the germline V gene are KGHSH and LQKENI. Trimming took off 2 bases at V and 3 bases at J, with 11 bases between the two ends. This chain's CDR3 is CASSPVEADGNTIYF. The DNA for the CDR3 is TGTGCCAGCTCACCAGTTGAGGCGGATGGAAACACCATATATTTT.

The chain uses TRBV2 and TRBJ2-7; D not certain. V lost 4 bases, J lost 1 base, and 8 bases lay in between. Germline CDR1 reads SNHLY; CDR2 reads FYNNEI. The CDR3 is 13 residues long. The CDR3 spells CASSVGLSYEQYF. CDR3 nucleotides: TGTGCCAGCAGTGTGGGCCTTTCCTACGAGCAGTACTTC.

The chain is built from TRBV19 and TRBJ1-1; 10 nucleotides align to TRBD1. The V and J ends lost 6 bases and 1 base, in that order; junction bases with no gene match: 8. Germline V gene sequence: CDR1 LNHDA, CDR2 SQIVND (reference sequence). The CDR3 has 16 residues. The CDR3 region has the DNA TGTGCCAGTAGCCCCGGGACAGGGGATGGGAACACTGAAGCTTTCTTT. This sequence encodes CASSPGTGDGNTEAFF.

The chain is built from TRBV5-1 and TRBJ2-5; the D gene is possibly TRBD1 (6 bases). Germline-derived CDR1 and CDR2 are SGHRS and YFSETQ. The V gene lost 0 bases and the J gene lost 1 base, with 10 bases spanning the gap. There are 15 residues in the CDR3. Here the CDR3 DNA reads TGCGCCAGCAGCTTGGTACAGGGCCCCCAAGAGACCCAGTACTTC. It codes for CASSLVQGPQETQYF.

The chain uses TRBV7-8 and TRBJ2-1, with a weak D call TRBD2 (6 bases). The CDR3 runs 15 residues. V was shortened by 0 bases and J by 9 bases, with 15 bases between the two germline ends. Per germline, CDR1 SGHVS and CDR2 FQNEAQ. The CDR3 DNA sequence: TGTGCCAGCAGCTTAGCGCTTGATAGCGGCTTTGAGCAGTTCTTC. Its translation is CASSLALDSGFEQFF.